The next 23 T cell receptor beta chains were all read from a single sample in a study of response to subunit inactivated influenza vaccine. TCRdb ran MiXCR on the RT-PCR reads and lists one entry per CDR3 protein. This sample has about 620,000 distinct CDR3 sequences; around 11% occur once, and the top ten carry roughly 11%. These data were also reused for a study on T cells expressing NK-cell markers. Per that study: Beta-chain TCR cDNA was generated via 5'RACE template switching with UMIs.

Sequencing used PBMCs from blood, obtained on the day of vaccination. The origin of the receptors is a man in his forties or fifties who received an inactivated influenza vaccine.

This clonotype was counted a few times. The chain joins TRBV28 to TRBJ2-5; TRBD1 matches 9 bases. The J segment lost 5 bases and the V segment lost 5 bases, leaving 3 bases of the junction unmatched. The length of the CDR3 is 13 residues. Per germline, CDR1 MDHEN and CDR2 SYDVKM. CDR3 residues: CASSRDRVETQYF. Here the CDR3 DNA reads TGTGCCAGCAGTAGGGACAGGGTTGAGACCCAGTACTTC.

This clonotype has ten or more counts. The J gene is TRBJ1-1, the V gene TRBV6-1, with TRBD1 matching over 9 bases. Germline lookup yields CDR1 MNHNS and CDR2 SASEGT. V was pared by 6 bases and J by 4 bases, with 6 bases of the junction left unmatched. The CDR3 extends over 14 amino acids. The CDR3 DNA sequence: TGTGCCAGCAGACCCGGGACAGGGACCACTGAAGCTTTCTTT. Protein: CASRPGTGTTEAFF.

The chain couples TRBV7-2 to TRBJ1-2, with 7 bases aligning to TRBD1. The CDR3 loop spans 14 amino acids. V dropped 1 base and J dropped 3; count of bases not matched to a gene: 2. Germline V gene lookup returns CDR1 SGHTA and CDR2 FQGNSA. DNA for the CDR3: TGTGCCAGCAGCTTAGGGACAGGCTACTATGGCTACACCTTC. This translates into CASSLGTGYYGYTF.

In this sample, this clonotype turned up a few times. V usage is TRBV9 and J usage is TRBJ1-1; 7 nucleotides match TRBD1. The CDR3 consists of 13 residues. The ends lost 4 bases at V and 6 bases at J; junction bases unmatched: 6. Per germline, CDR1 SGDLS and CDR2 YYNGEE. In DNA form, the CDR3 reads TGTGCCAGCAGCTACAGGGGTAGGGCTGAAGCTTTCTTT. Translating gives CASSYRGRAEAFF.

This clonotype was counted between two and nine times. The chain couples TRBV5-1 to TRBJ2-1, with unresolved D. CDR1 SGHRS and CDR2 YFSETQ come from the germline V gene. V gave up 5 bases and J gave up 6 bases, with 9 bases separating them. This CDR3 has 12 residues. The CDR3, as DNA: TGCGCCAGCAGGATTCTGGGCAATGAGCAGTTCTTC. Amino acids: CASRILGNEQFF. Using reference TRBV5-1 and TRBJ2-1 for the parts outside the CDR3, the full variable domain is KAGVTQTPRYLIKTRGQQVTLSCSPISGHRSVSWYQQTPGQGLQFLFEYFSETQRNKGNFPGRFSGRQFSNSRSEMNVSTLELGDSALYLCASRILGNEQFFGPGTRLTVL.

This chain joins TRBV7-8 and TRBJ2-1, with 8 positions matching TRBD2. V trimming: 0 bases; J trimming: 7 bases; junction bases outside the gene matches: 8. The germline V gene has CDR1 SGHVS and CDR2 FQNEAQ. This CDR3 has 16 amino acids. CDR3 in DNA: TGTGCCAGCAGCTTAGCCGGGACTAGTTTTCGTAATGAGCAGTTCTTC. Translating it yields CASSLAGTSFRNEQFF.

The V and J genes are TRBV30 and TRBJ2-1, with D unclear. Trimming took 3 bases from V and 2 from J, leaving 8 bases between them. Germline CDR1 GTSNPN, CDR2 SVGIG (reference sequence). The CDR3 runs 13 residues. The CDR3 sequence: CAWRRGTYNEQFF. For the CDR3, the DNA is TGTGCCTGGAGGCGCGGTACCTACAATGAGCAGTTCTTC.

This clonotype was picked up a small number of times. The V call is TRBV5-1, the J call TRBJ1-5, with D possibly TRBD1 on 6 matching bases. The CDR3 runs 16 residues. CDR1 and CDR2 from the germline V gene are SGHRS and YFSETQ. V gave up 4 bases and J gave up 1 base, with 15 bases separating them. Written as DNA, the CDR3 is TGCGCCAGCAGCATACAGGGAAGAAGGAGCAATCAGCCCCAGCATTTT. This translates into CASSIQGRRSNQPQHF.

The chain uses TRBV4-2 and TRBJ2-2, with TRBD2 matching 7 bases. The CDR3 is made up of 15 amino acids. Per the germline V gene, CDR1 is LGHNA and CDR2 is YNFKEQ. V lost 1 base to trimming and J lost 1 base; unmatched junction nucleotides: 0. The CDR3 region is CASSQVAGNTGELFF. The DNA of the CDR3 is TGTGCCAGCAGCCAAGTAGCGGGGAACACCGGGGAGCTGTTTTTT.

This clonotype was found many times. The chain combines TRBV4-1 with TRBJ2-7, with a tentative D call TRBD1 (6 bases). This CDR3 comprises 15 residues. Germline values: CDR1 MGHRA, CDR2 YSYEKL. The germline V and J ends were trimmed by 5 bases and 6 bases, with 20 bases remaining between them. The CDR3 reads CASSSFIPGDGEQYF. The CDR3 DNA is TGCGCCAGCAGCTCTTTTATTCCAGGGGATGGCGAGCAGTACTTC.

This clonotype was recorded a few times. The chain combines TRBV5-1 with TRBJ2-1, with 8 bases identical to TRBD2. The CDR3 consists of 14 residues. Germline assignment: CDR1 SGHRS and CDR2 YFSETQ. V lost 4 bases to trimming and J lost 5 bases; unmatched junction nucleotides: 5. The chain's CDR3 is CASSQRGLDNEQFF. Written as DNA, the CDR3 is TGCGCCAGCAGCCAACGGGGACTAGACAATGAGCAGTTCTTC.

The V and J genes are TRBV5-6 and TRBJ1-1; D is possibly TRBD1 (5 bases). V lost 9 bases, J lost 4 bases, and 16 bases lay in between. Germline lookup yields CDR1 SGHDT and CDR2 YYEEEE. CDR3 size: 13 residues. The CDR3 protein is CAMSPRGITEAFF. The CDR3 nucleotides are TGTGCCATGAGCCCCCGGGGGATCACTGAAGCTTTCTTT.

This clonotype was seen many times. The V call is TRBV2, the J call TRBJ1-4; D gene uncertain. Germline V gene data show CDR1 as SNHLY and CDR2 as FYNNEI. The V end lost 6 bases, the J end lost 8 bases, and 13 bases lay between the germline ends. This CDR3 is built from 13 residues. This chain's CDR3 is CASRGLQGEKLFF. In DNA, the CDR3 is TGTGCCAGCAGAGGATTACAAGGGGAAAAACTGTTTTTT.

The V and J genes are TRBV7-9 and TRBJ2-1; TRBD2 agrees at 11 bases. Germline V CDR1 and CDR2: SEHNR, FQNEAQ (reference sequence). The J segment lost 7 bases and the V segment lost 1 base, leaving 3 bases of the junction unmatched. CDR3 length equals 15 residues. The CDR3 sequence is CASSLGGLAVNEQFF. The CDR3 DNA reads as TGTGCCAGCAGCTTAGGGGGACTAGCGGTAAATGAGCAGTTCTTC.

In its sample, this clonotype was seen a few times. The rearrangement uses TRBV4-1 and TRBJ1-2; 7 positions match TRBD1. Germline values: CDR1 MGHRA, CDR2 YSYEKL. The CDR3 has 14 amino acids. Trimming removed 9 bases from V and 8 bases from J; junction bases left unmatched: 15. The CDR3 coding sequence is TGCGCCAGTTCTCGTTGGACAGGCAGAGGGGGCTACACCTTC. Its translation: CASSRWTGRGGYTF.

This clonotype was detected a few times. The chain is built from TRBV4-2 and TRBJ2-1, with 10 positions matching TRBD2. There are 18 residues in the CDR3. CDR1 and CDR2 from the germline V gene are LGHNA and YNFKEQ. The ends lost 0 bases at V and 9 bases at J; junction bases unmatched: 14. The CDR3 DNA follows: TGTGCCAGCAGCCAAGAGCGGCGCGGGAGCGGGGGGGCCAGTGAGCAGTTCTTC. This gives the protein CASSQERRGSGGASEQFF.

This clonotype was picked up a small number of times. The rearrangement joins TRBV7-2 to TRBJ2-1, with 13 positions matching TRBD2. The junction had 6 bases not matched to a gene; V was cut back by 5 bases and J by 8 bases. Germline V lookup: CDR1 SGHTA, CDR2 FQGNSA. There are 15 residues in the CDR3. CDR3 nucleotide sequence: TGTGCCAGCAGCCCAACTAGCGGGGGGGTTGATGAGCAGTTCTTC. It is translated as CASSPTSGGVDEQFF.

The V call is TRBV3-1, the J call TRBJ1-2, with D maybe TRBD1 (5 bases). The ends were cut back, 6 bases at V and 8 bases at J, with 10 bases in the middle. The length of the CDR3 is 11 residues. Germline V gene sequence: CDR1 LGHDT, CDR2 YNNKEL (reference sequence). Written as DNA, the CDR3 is TGTGCCAGCAGGTCAGGGAGCGGCTACACCTTC. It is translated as CASRSGSGYTF.

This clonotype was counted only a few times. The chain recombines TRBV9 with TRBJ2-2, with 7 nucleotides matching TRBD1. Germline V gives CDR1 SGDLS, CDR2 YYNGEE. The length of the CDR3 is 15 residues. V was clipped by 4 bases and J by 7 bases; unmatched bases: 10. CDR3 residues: CASSPQTGLDGELFF. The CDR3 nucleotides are TGTGCCAGCAGCCCGCAGACAGGGCTGGACGGGGAGCTGTTTTTT.

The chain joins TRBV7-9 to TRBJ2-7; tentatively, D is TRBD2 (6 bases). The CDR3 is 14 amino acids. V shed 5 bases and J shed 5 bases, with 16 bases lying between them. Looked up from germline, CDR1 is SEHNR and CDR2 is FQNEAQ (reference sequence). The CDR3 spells CASSRPGLNHEQYF. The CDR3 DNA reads TGTGCCAGCAGCCGCCCGGGACTCAACCACGAGCAGTACTTC.

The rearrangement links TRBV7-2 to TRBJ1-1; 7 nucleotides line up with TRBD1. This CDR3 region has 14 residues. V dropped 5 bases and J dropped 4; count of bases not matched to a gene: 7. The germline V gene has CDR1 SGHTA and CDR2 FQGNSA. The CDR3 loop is CASSTGTVGTEAFF. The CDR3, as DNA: TGTGCCAGCAGCACCGGGACAGTCGGCACTGAAGCTTTCTTT.

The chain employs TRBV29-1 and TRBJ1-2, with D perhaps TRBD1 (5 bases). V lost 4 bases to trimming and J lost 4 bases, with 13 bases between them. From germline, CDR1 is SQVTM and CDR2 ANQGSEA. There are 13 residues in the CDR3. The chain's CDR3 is CSVGGGRGYGYTF. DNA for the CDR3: TGCAGCGTTGGGGGGGGGAGAGGCTATGGCTACACCTTC.

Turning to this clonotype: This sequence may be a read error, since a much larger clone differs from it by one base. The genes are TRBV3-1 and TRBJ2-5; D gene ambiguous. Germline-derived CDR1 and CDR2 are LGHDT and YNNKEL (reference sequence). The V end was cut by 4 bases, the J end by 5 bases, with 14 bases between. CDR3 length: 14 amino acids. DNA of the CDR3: TGTGCCAGCAGCCCTACAGTGATTCAGGAGACCCAGTACTTC. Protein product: CASSPTVIQETQYF.